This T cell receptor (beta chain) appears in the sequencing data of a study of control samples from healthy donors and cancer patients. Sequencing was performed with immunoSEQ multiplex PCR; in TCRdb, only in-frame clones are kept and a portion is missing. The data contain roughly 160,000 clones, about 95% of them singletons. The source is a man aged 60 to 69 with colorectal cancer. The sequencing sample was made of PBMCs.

Written as DNA, the CDR3 is TGTGCCAGCAGCCAAGACAGGGCGAACACTGAAGCTTTCTTT. Translating it yields CASSQDRANTEAFF. The chain has TRBV3-1 (or the pseudogene TRBV3-2) and TRBJ1-1; D is possibly TRBD1 (5 bases). V lost 0 bases and J lost 1, with 6 bases in between. CDR1 is LGHDT and CDR2 is YNNKEL in the germline V gene (reference sequence). The CDR3 runs to 14 residues.